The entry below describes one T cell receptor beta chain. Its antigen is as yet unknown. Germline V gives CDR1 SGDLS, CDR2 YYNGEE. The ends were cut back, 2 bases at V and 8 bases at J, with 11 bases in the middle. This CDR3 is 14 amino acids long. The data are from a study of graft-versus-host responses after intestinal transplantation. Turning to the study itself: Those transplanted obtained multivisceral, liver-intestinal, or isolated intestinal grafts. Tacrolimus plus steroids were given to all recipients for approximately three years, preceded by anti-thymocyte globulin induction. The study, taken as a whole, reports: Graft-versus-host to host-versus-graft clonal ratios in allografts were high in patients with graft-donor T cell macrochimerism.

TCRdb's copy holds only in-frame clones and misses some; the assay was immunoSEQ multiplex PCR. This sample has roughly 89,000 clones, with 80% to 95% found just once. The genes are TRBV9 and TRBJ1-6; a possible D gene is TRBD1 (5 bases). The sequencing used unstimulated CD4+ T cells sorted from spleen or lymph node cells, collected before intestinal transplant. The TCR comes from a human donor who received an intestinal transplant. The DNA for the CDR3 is TGTGCCAGCAGCGTCTTGGGGCAGGATTCACCCCTCCACTTT. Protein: CASSVLGQDSPLHF.